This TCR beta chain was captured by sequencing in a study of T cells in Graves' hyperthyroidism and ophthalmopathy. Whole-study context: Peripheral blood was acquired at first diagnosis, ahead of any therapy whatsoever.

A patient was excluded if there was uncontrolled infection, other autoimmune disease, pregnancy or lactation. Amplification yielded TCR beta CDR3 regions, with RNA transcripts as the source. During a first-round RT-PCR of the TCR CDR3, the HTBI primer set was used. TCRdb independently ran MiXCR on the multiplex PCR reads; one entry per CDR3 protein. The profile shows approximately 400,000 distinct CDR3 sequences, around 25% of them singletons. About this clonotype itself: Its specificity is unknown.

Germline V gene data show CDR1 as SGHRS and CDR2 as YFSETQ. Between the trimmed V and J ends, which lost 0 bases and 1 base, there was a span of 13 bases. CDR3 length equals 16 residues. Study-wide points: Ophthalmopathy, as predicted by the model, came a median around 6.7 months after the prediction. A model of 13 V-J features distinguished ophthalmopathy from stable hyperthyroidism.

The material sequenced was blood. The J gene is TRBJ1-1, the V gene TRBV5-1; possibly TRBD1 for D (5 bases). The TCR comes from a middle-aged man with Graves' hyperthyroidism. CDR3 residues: CASSLGSGRANTEAFF. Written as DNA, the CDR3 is TGCGCCAGCAGCTTGGGATCGGGCAGGGCGAACACTGAAGCTTTCTTT. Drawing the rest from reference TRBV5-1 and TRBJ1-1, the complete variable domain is KAGVTQTPRYLIKTRGQQVTLSCSPISGHRSVSWYQQTPGQGLQFLFEYFSETQRNKGNFPGRFSGRQFSNSRSEMNVSTLELGDSALYLCASSLGSGRANTEAFFGQGTRLTVV.